These 17 T cell receptor beta chains were all obtained from the same sample, sequenced in a study of T cell changes during pregnancy in multiple sclerosis. The repertoire was sequenced with immunoSEQ multiplex PCR; TCRdb's copy has only in-frame clones and lacks some. The table lists 55,000 to 65,000 clones, roughly 93% of them singletons. Source: peripheral blood, taken after pregnancy. These TCRs come from a female donor with multiple sclerosis, enrolled in a pregnancy study.

The chain links TRBV7-8 to TRBJ2-4; 7 positions agree with TRBD2. The CDR3 is made up of 19 amino acids. Germline loops: CDR1 SGHVS, CDR2 FQNEAQ. V lost 5 bases to trimming and J lost 2 bases; unmatched junction nucleotides: 18. CDR3 DNA: TGTGCCAGCAGCACAAGAGAAGGGGCGGGAGATCCCCCCAAAAACATTCAGTACTTC. Protein: CASSTREGAGDPPKNIQYF.

This chain connects TRBV16 to TRBJ2-3, with TRBD1 matching over 8 bases. CDR3 length: 14 residues. Germline V gene lookup returns CDR1 KGHSY and CDR2 FQNENV. J lost 6 bases, V lost 4 bases, and 6 bases had no gene match. CDR3 residues: CASSLGQGADTQYF. The CDR3 region has the DNA TGTGCCAGCAGCCTCGGACAGGGCGCGGATACGCAGTATTTT. Full variable domain (missing parts from reference TRBV16 and TRBJ2-3): GEEVAQTPKHLVRGEGQKAKLYCAPIKGHSYVFWYQQVLKNEFKFLISFQNENVFDETGMPKERFSAKCLPNSPCSLEIQATKLEDSAVYFCASSLGQGADTQYFGPGTRLTVL.

V usage is TRBV6-1 and J usage is TRBJ1-1; D is unclear. Between the trimmed V and J ends, which lost 4 bases and 0 bases, there was a span of 6 bases. CDR3 size: 13 residues. Germline V gene data show CDR1 as MNHNS and CDR2 as SASEGT. The chain's CDR3 is CASSGQVNTEAFF. CDR3 sequence (DNA): TGTGCCAGCAGTGGTCAGGTGAACACTGAAGCTTTCTTT.

This clone was observed a handful of times. The chain links TRBV28 to TRBJ1-4; D gene unclear. The germline CDR1 and CDR2 sequences are MDHEN and SYDVKM. Trimming pared 8 bases from V and 8 bases from J, leaving 18 bases between. The CDR3 is 14 amino acids. The CDR3 sequence is CASQPHGESEKLFF. CDR3 in DNA: TGTGCCAGCCAACCTCACGGGGAATCCGAAAAACTGTTTTTT.

This clone was seen only once. The chain joins TRBV11-3 to TRBJ1-3, with D possibly matching TRBD1 (6 bases). Germline V gene lookup returns CDR1 SGHNT and CDR2 YENEEA. The CDR3 loop spans 15 amino acids. V lost 6 bases and J 4 bases, leaving 16 bases between the germline ends. CDR3 nucleotide sequence: TGTGCCAGCAGACCAGGCCCAGGGGAAGGAAACACCATATATTTT. Protein: CASRPGPGEGNTIYF.

This clone was observed a handful of times. Other DNA variants within this sample encode the same CDR3. The gene calls are TRBV6-6 and TRBJ1-1; D remains ambiguous. Trimming removed 3 bases from V and 1 base from J, with 6 bases in between. Germline loops: CDR1 MNHNY, CDR2 SVGAGI (reference sequence). The CDR3 consists of 13 residues. Written as DNA, the CDR3 is TGTGCCAGCAGTTATAGACAGAACACTGAAGCTTTCTTT. Translated: CASSYRQNTEAFF.

The chain recombines TRBV19 with TRBJ2-7, with 9 bases matching TRBD2. Germline CDR1 LNHDA, CDR2 SQIVND (reference sequence). CDR3 length: 15 amino acids. V lost 5 bases and J lost 7; bases outside the gene matches: 12. The CDR3 sequence is CASSPNSGSRREQYF. Written as DNA, the CDR3 is TGTGCCAGTAGTCCGAATAGCGGGAGCCGCCGGGAGCAGTACTTC.

This chain links TRBV5-8 with TRBJ2-7, with 7 bases identical to TRBD1. The junction had 6 bases not matched to a gene; V was cut back by 3 bases and J by 0 bases. The CDR3 totals 15 residues. Germline V gene sequence: CDR1 SGHTS, CDR2 YDEGEE. The CDR3 is CASSSRDSLSYEQYF. CDR3 DNA sequence: TGTGCCAGCAGCTCAAGGGACAGCCTCTCCTACGAGCAGTACTTC.

V is TRBV18 and J is TRBJ2-5; 13 bases are shared with TRBD2. The CDR3 is made up of 18 amino acids. Trimming removed 2 bases from V and 2 bases from J; junction bases left unmatched: 8. The germline V gene has CDR1 KGHSH and CDR2 LQKENI. CDR3 protein: CASSPGTSGISLQETQYF. The CDR3 DNA sequence: TGTGCCAGCTCACCAGGGACTAGCGGGATTTCCCTGCAAGAGACCCAGTACTTC.

This clone occurred a few times. The chain links TRBV9 to TRBJ1-2; no firm D call. Germline assignment: CDR1 SGDLS and CDR2 YYNGEE. This CDR3 is built from 15 residues. The V and J ends lost 0 bases and 4 bases respectively, with 13 bases between them. The CDR3 nucleotides read TGTGCCAGCAGCGTAGAGGAGCGGCCCCTCTATGGCTACACCTTC. It yields the protein CASSVEERPLYGYTF.

The V and J genes are TRBV7-8 and TRBJ1-5, with 9 nucleotides matching TRBD1. Germline CDR1 is SGHVS and CDR2 is FQNEAQ. The CDR3 has 16 amino acids. The V gene end was trimmed by 4 bases and the J gene end by 5 bases; junction bases not matched to a gene: 9. CDR3 sequence (DNA): TGTGCCAGCAGCTCATCCGGGACAGGGAGCTATCAGCCCCAGCATTTT. Its translation: CASSSSGTGSYQPQHF.

This clone was observed once. The chain recombines TRBV6-6 with TRBJ2-4, with 7 bases matching TRBD1. The ends lost 6 bases at V and 0 bases at J; junction bases unmatched: 8. The CDR3 spans 16 residues. Germline CDR1 reads MNHNY; CDR2 reads SVGAGI (reference sequence). CDR3 loop: CASSLNRDRAKNIQYF. The DNA for the CDR3 is TGTGCCAGCAGCCTTAACCGGGACAGAGCCAAAAACATTCAGTACTTC.

The V gene is TRBV7-2, the J gene TRBJ2-3; D gene uncertain. Germline V gives CDR1 SGHTA, CDR2 FQGNSA. The CDR3 contains 14 residues. Trimming took 5 bases from V and 2 from J, leaving 11 bases between them. The CDR3 region has the DNA TGTGCCAGCAGCCTAAACCCCGCCACAGATACGCAGTATTTT. As protein: CASSLNPATDTQYF.

This chain's CDR3 is CASSLFAVIASGANVLTF. CDR3 in DNA: TGCGCCAGCAGCTTGTTCGCAGTGATTGCTTCTGGGGCCAACGTCCTGACTTTC. The chain is built from TRBV5-1 and TRBJ2-6; D is unresolved. Germline V CDR1 and CDR2: SGHRS, YFSETQ. Deletions cut 1 base from V and 1 base from J, with 15 bases between. CDR3 length: 18 amino acids.

The chain combines TRBV7-3 with TRBJ2-3; D is ambiguous. The CDR3 is 13 residues long. Per the germline V gene, CDR1 is SGHTA and CDR2 is FQGTGA. Deletions cut 3 bases from V and 4 bases from J, with 8 bases between. The CDR3, as DNA: TGTGCCAGCAGCTTCAGTCGGGCAGATACGCAGTATTTT. It encodes CASSFSRADTQYF.

This chain joins TRBV28 and TRBJ2-1; a possible D gene is TRBD2 (6 bases). The CDR3 extends over 16 amino acids. V gave up 7 bases and J gave up 5 bases, with 21 bases separating them. In germline, CDR1 is MDHEN, CDR2 SYDVKM. The CDR3, as DNA: TGTGCCAGCAAGGCTTATACGGGGGAGTCGCACAATGAGCAGTTCTTC. This encodes CASKAYTGESHNEQFF.

V usage is TRBV28 and J usage is TRBJ1-1, with 12 bases identical to TRBD1. V gave up 5 bases and J gave up 13 bases; unmatched junction bases: 14. The CDR3 runs 15 residues. Looked up from germline, CDR1 is MDHEN and CDR2 is SYDVKM. CDR3 bases: TGTGCCAGCAGTACCGGGACAGGGGGCGTTGGGAGCGGTTTCTTT. Encoded protein: CASSTGTGGVGSGFF.